The T cell receptor (beta chain) under discussion was sequenced for a study of shared clonotypes between healthy human individuals. Study context: Participating donors consisted of two women and a few men aged 18 to 49. CD4 naive and CD4 memory each took three plates per donor, while CD8 naive took two and CD8 memory one.

The CDR3 contains 16 residues. Germline trimming cut 5 bases from V and 0 bases from J; bases unmatched to any gene: 7. Germline CDR1 is SGHVS and CDR2 is FQNEAQ. The method was immunoSEQ multiplex PCR; TCRdb's version includes in-frame clones alone and lacks a portion of them. Of under 750,000 clones detected, approximately 72% appear once; the ten largest clones hold less than 2%. As regards this clone: The antigen is not known.

A CD45RA-negative memory subset and a CD45RA+ naive subset were separated from the CD4+ cells. Study-wide findings and caveats: The low donor count limited represented genetic and exposure-history diversity.

The chain joins TRBV7-8 to TRBJ1-3, with 7 bases matching TRBD1. This clonotype originated in a woman in her 30s in good health. Material for sequencing was memory CD4+ T cells sorted from blood. Described subset: CD45RA-negative fraction. The CDR3 bases are TGTGCCAGCAGCGACCGACAGGGTACCTCTGGAAACACCATATATTTT. Translating gives CASSDRQGTSGNTIYF.